This T cell receptor beta chain derives from a study of blood T cell repertoires in COVID-19. The protocol was immunoSEQ multiplex PCR, while the TCRdb copy is restricted to in-frame clones and leaves out a portion. The sample consists of around 220,000 clones, around four fifths of them appearing once. The CDR3 contains 14 residues. From germline, CDR1 is MNHEY and CDR2 SVGAGI. V shed 7 bases and J 0 bases; nucleotides not matched to a gene: 3. The V call is TRBV6-5, the J call TRBJ2-3; 8 nucleotides agree with TRBD1. Material for sequencing was peripheral blood. This receptor was identified in a woman older than 75 with COVID-19, enrolled during active disease. DNA of the CDR3: TGTGCCAGCACTGGACAGGGTAGCACAGATACGCAGTATTTT. It encodes CASTGQGSTDTQYF.